These 21 T cell receptor beta chains were sequenced from one sample in a study of CD8 T cells in ankylosing spondylitis. Study results and caveats: One TCR beta motif, made up of several highly homologous variants, appeared characteristic of ankylosing spondylitis blood.

TCRdb ran MiXCR on the 5' RACE reads and lists one entry per CDR3 protein. The top ten hold about 6.8% of the sample, which has approximately 540,000 distinct CDR3 sequences, 9.5% to 15% seen once. For these TCRs, the target antigens are not known. The specimen was blood, either unsorted or a sorted T cell fraction (not recorded which). Receptors originate from a male donor with ankylosing spondylitis.

This clonotype has only a few counts. The chain has TRBV21-1 and TRBJ2-7; the table's D call of TRBD1 was not tested on the DNA. TRBV21-1 is a pseudogene locus. This CDR3 spans 16 amino acids. CDR3 region: CASSKRPGQGPYEQYF. Written as DNA, the CDR3 is TGTGCCAGCAGCAAACGCCCCGGACAGGGGCCCTACGAGCAGTACTTC.

The chain employs TRBV20-1 and TRBJ2-1; 8 nucleotides match TRBD2. Per germline, CDR1 DFQATT and CDR2 SNEGSKA (reference sequence). The CDR3 is 16 amino acids. V was clipped by 5 bases and J by 5 bases; unmatched bases: 14. CDR3 sequence reads: CSAAPIHGRVNNEQFF. CDR3 DNA sequence: TGCAGTGCTGCCCCTATCCACGGGAGGGTGAACAATGAGCAGTTCTTC.

Only a few counts were recorded for this clonotype. This sequence joins TRBV15 and TRBJ2-3; TRBD2 is a possible D gene (6 bases). Germline V CDR1 and CDR2: LNHNV, YYDKDF (reference sequence). Deletions cut 1 base from V and 0 bases from J, with 11 bases between. This CDR3 is 16 amino acids long. The CDR3 nucleotides read TGTGCCACCAGCAGAGTGGCGGGAACTAGCACAGATACGCAGTATTTT. Encoded protein: CATSRVAGTSTDTQYF.

This clonotype was counted a few times. This chain joins TRBV5-1 and TRBJ2-7; D possibly corresponds to TRBD1 (6 bases). With 5 bases removed from V and 1 base from J, the gap between germline ends came to 16 bases. Germline loops: CDR1 SGHRS, CDR2 YFSETQ. This CDR3 is 15 amino acids long. The CDR3 coding sequence is TGCGCCAGCAGTCCCAGGGGCGTAGGGTCCTACGAGCAGTACTTC. It yields the protein CASSPRGVGSYEQYF.

The chain carries TRBV7-9 and TRBJ1-1; no definite D call. Germline V gene lookup returns CDR1 SEHNR and CDR2 FQNEAQ (reference sequence). This CDR3 has 16 residues. V lost 4 bases and J lost 5, with 20 bases in between. The DNA of the CDR3 is TGTGCCAGCAGCTCTCCCCGGTCGACTTTTAGGACTGAAGCTTTCTTT. This codes for CASSSPRSTFRTEAFF.

This clonotype was observed a handful of times. The chain uses TRBV3-1 and TRBJ2-1; possible D gene TRBD1, 5 bases. The CDR3 consists of 14 residues. CDR1 LGHDT and CDR2 YNNKEL come from the germline V gene (reference sequence). Trimming removed 2 bases from V and 2 bases from J, with 7 bases in between. The CDR3 sequence is CASSQLDTYNEQFF. The CDR3 nucleotides are TGTGCCAGCAGCCAACTGGACACCTACAATGAGCAGTTCTTC.

This clonotype was detected a few times. The chain combines TRBV6-4 with TRBJ2-2; TRBD1 matches 10 bases. Germline CDR1 and CDR2: MRHNA and SNTAGT. This CDR3 spans 16 amino acids. V lost 4 bases and J lost 10; bases outside the gene matches: 12. The CDR3 sequence is CASSVLPGQGFVELFF. CDR3 coding DNA: TGTGCCAGCAGTGTTCTACCGGGACAGGGGTTCGTGGAGCTGTTTTTT.

V gene TRBV28 combines with J gene TRBJ2-5; 11 nucleotides match TRBD2. The CDR3 sequence is 14 residues long. The germline CDR1 and CDR2 sequences are MDHEN and SYDVKM. With V trimmed by 4 bases and J by 5 bases, 3 bases remained unmatched. The CDR3 DNA is TGTGCCAGCAGTTCTAGCGGGAGGTTGGAGACCCAGTACTTC. Protein product: CASSSSGRLETQYF. The full variable domain, in which reference TRBV28 and TRBJ2-5 provide the parts outside the CDR3, is DVKVTQSSRYLVKRTGEKVFLECVQDMDHENMFWYRQDPGLGLRLIYFSYDVKMKEKGDIPEGYSVSREKKERFSLILESASTNQTSMYLCASSSSGRLETQYFGPGTRLLVL.

This clonotype was observed a few times. The chain combines TRBV7-9 with TRBJ2-7, with unresolved D. The ends were cut back, 2 bases at V and 3 bases at J, with 14 bases in the middle. The CDR3 extends over 15 amino acids. CDR1 SEHNR and CDR2 FQNEAQ come from the germline V gene (reference sequence). The CDR3 DNA sequence: TGTGCCAGCAGCTTAATCCCCGACCTCCACTACGAGCAGTACTTC. Protein product: CASSLIPDLHYEQYF.

This clonotype occurred a few times. The chain carries TRBV6-5 and TRBJ2-3, with TRBD2 as a possible D gene (6 bases). This CDR3 is 16 amino acids long. The germline gives CDR1 MNHEY, CDR2 SVGAGI. Trimming left V 2 bases short and J 5 bases short, with 17 bases between. The CDR3 bases are TGTGCCAGCAGTTACCGCGGTGGGTACGGGGGAGATACGCAGTATTTT. It specifies CASSYRGGYGGDTQYF.

CDR3 region: CASSLEGLAGGGGYNEQFF. For the CDR3, the DNA is TGTGCCAGCAGCTTAGAGGGACTAGCGGGAGGGGGGGGTTACAATGAGCAGTTCTTC. V is TRBV11-2 and J is TRBJ2-1; TRBD2 agrees at 16 bases. The V gene's germline CDR1 is SGHAT and CDR2 FQNNGV. Trimming at V came to 0 bases and at J to 4 bases, leaving 6 bases not matched to a gene. This CDR3 is built from 19 residues.

The chain carries TRBV20-1 and TRBJ1-1; D ambiguous. CDR3 length equals 15 residues. V was clipped by 6 bases and J by 2 bases, with 19 bases between them. Germline values: CDR1 DFQATT, CDR2 SNEGSKA (reference sequence). CDR3 loop: CSAVDPSRGNTEAFF. The CDR3 region has the DNA TGCAGTGCCGTCGACCCCTCGAGAGGCAACACTGAAGCTTTCTTT.

This clonotype was picked up a small number of times. V is TRBV4-2 and J is TRBJ1-5, with D uncertain. With 0 bases removed from V and 3 bases from J, the gap between germline ends came to 9 bases. The CDR3 length is 15 residues. Germline V gives CDR1 LGHNA, CDR2 YNFKEQ. CDR3 protein: CASSQDGRLNQPQHF. The CDR3 DNA follows: TGTGCCAGCAGCCAAGACGGGAGACTCAATCAGCCCCAGCATTTT.

This clonotype was detected a few times. The chain combines TRBV15 with TRBJ1-3; a weak D match, TRBD1 (6 bases). The CDR3 extends over 15 amino acids. Per the germline V gene, CDR1 is LNHNV and CDR2 is YYDKDF (reference sequence). V was pared by 1 base and J by 0 bases, with 7 bases between. This CDR3 reads CATSRVRGSGNTIYF. In DNA form, the CDR3 reads TGTGCCACCAGCAGAGTCAGGGGCTCTGGAAACACCATATATTTT.

This clonotype was seen only a few times. The gene calls are TRBV29-1 and TRBJ2-5; TRBD1 or TRBD2 may be the D gene (5 bases each). The CDR3 is made up of 12 amino acids. V was clipped by 8 bases and J by 4 bases, with 14 bases between them. In germline, CDR1 is SQVTM, CDR2 ANQGSEA. In DNA, the CDR3 is TGCAGCCTGAGGGTTGGGGGAGAGACCCAGTACTTC. Translated: CSLRVGGETQYF.

The genes are TRBV6-5 and TRBJ1-1, with D possibly being TRBD1 (6 bases). This CDR3 is built from 14 residues. The V and J ends lost 7 bases and 5 bases respectively, with 17 bases between them. Germline CDR1 MNHEY, CDR2 SVGAGI. For the CDR3, the DNA is TGTGCCAGCACTTTGGGGCCTCAGGGGACTGAAGCTTTCTTT. Encoded protein: CASTLGPQGTEAFF.

V and J are TRBV6-1 and TRBJ2-7, with D tentatively TRBD1 (5 bases). There are 15 residues in the CDR3. Germline loops: CDR1 MNHNS, CDR2 SASEGT. With 5 bases removed from V and 3 bases from J, the gap between germline ends came to 17 bases. The CDR3 sequence is CASSLGWGRNYEQYF. CDR3 DNA sequence: TGTGCCAGCAGTCTGGGGTGGGGCCGGAACTACGAGCAGTACTTC.

This clonotype was counted a few times. The genes are TRBV20-1 and TRBJ1-2; 10 bases line up with TRBD1. V shed 1 base and J 5 bases; nucleotides not matched to a gene: 4. Germline-derived CDR1 and CDR2 are DFQATT and SNEGSKA (reference sequence). The CDR3 totals 14 residues. CDR3 bases: TGCAGTGCTAGAGCGACAGGGGGCAAGTATGGCTACACCTTC. It yields the protein CSARATGGKYGYTF.

This sequence joins TRBV4-2 and TRBJ1-1, with TRBD1 identical over 8 bases. The CDR3 has 14 amino acids. The junction had 4 bases not matched to a gene; V was cut back by 1 base and J by 6 bases. Germline V gene sequence: CDR1 LGHNA, CDR2 YNFKEQ. The DNA of the CDR3 is TGTGCCAGCAGCCAAGGTGACAGGGGTCCTGAAGCTTTCTTT. Protein product: CASSQGDRGPEAFF.

This clonotype was seen a few times. The chain combines TRBV10-3 with TRBJ1-1; D may be TRBD1 (6 bases). The CDR3 is made up of 13 amino acids. Trimming stripped 7 bases from V and 0 bases from J, with 9 bases between. CDR1 is ENHRY, CDR2 SYGVKD, per germline. The CDR3 DNA is TGTGCCATCATGGGGACAATGAACACTGAAGCTTTCTTT. Encoded protein: CAIMGTMNTEAFF.

This clonotype was counted ten times or more. The chain links TRBV12-3 or TRBV12-4 to TRBJ2-4; 10 nucleotides match TRBD2. The CDR3 consists of 16 residues. After removal of 3 bases from V and 1 base from J, the junction contained 3 bases not matched to a gene. This CDR3 reads CASSFLAGGAKNIQYF. The CDR3 coding sequence is TGTGCCAGCAGTTTTTTAGCGGGAGGTGCCAAAAACATTCAGTACTTC.